The 32 T cell receptor beta chains reported below all come from one sample, sequenced in a study of pediatric ulcerative colitis. During colonoscopy, one to two rectal pinch biopsies were collected. Sequencing was performed with immunoSEQ multiplex PCR; in TCRdb, only in-frame clones are kept and a portion is missing. This sample yields under 50,000 clones, of which around 78% are seen a single time; 3.5% to 4.5% belongs to the top ten. The sequenced sample was gut tissue. The receptors here all came from a girl aged 5-17 years with moderate ulcerative colitis.

This clone came up once. The chain couples TRBV9 to TRBJ2-3, with D perhaps TRBD1 or TRBD2 (6 bases each). The CDR3 sequence is 15 residues long. Trimming cost V 0 bases and J 6 bases, with 14 bases left between them. The germline V gene encodes CDR1 SGDLS and CDR2 YYNGEE. The CDR3: CASSVVEGGRDTQYF. The CDR3 DNA sequence: TGTGCCAGCAGCGTAGTGGAGGGGGGTCGGGATACGCAGTATTTT.

This clone was seen a few times. The chain links TRBV6-6 to TRBJ2-3; a possible D gene is TRBD2 (6 bases). Germline V gene data show CDR1 as MNHNY and CDR2 as SVGAGI (reference sequence). This CDR3 has 16 amino acids. The germline V and J ends were trimmed by 2 bases and 3 bases, with 15 bases remaining between them. DNA for the CDR3: TGTGCCAGCAGTTACCCCACGGGGGAAAGGACAGATACGCAGTATTTT. Amino acid sequence: CASSYPTGERTDTQYF.

This sequence joins TRBV25-1 and TRBJ2-3; TRBD1 might be the D (6 bases). This CDR3 spans 16 amino acids. The V gene's germline CDR1 is MGHDK and CDR2 SYGVNS. Trimming stripped 5 bases from V and 0 bases from J, with 15 bases between. The CDR3 DNA sequence: TGTGCCAGCAGTCGAAGGGGGAGCGGTAGCACAGATACGCAGTATTTT. Amino acids: CASSRRGSGSTDTQYF. Together with reference TRBV25-1 and TRBJ2-3, the CDR3 gives the full variable domain: EADIYQTPRYLVIGTGKKITLECSQTMGHDKMYWYQQDPGMELHLIHYSYGVNSTEKGDLSSESTVSRIRTEHFPLTLESARPSHTSQYLCASSRRGSGSTDTQYFGPGTRLTVL.

This clone was recorded only once. The rearrangement joins TRBV5-8 to TRBJ1-1; D is ambiguous. With 4 bases removed from V and 11 bases from J, the gap between germline ends came to 15 bases. The CDR3 runs to 12 residues. From germline, CDR1 is SGHTS and CDR2 YDEGEE. In DNA form, the CDR3 reads TGTGCCAGCAGCCCCCGGGGTTTGGACGCTTTCTTT. Translated, it gives CASSPRGLDAFF. Drawing the rest from reference TRBV5-8 and TRBJ1-1, the complete variable domain is EAGVTQSPTHLIKTRGQQATLRCSPISGHTSVYWYQQALGLGLQFLLWYDEGEERNRGNFPPRFSGRQFPNYSSELNVNALELEDSALYLCASSPRGLDAFFGQGTRLTVV.

The chain links TRBV19 to TRBJ1-5; D gene uncertain. Between the trimmed V and J ends, which lost 7 bases and 0 bases, there was a span of 7 bases. CDR1 and CDR2 (germline): LNHDA, SQIVND (reference sequence). CDR3 length equals 13 residues. The CDR3 protein is CASNIDSNQPQHF. The CDR3 bases are TGTGCCAGTAATATTGATAGCAATCAGCCCCAGCATTTT. The variable domain in full, with the rest retrieved from reference TRBV19 and TRBJ1-5, is DGGITQSPKYLFRKEGQNVTLSCEQNLNHDAMYWYRQDPGQGLRLIYYSQIVNDFQKGDIAEGYSVSREKKESFPLTVTSAQKNPTAFYLCASNIDSNQPQHFGDGTRLSIL.

The J gene is TRBJ1-6, the V gene TRBV2; D is possibly TRBD1 (6 bases). CDR1 is SNHLY and CDR2 is FYNNEI in the germline V gene. Deletions cut 6 bases from V and 3 bases from J, with 9 bases between. The CDR3 has 14 residues. CDR3 sequence (DNA): TGTGCCAGCAGCGGACAGAGCTATAATTCACCCCTCCACTTT. This codes for CASSGQSYNSPLHF.

This sequence joins TRBV13 and TRBJ2-7; TRBD1 might be the D (5 bases). The V gene lost 2 bases and the J gene lost 2 bases, with 10 bases spanning the gap. Germline V gene data show CDR1 as PRHDT and CDR2 as FYEKMQ (reference sequence). The CDR3 has 14 residues. The CDR3 reads CASSLSGFTYEQYF. In DNA form, the CDR3 reads TGTGCCAGCAGCTTATCAGGGTTTACCTACGAGCAGTACTTC.

This chain links TRBV5-8 with TRBJ1-1, with D perhaps matching TRBD1 (5 bases). V lost 2 bases to trimming and J lost 1 base, with 15 bases between them. The germline gives CDR1 SGHTS, CDR2 YDEGEE. CDR3 length: 16 amino acids. CDR3: CASSFGRVQTNTEAFF. The CDR3 DNA follows: TGTGCCAGCAGCTTCGGCAGGGTCCAAACGAACACTGAAGCTTTCTTT.

CDR3 in DNA: TGTGCCAGCAGCAAGGACAGGGGGACTGCCTACGAGCAGTACTTC. Protein product: CASSKDRGTAYEQYF. J is TRBJ2-7 and V is TRBV7-2; 10 nucleotides agree with TRBD1. The V and J ends lost 5 bases and 2 bases, in that order; junction bases with no gene match: 6. Germline V lookup: CDR1 SGHTA, CDR2 FQGNSA. The CDR3 is made up of 15 amino acids.

This clone was detected only once. The V gene is TRBV7-2, the J gene TRBJ2-2, with 13 bases that match TRBD2. V dropped 6 bases and J dropped 4; count of bases not matched to a gene: 5. Looked up from germline, CDR1 is SGHTA and CDR2 is FQGNSA. The CDR3 covers 16 residues. As DNA, the CDR3 is TGTGCCAGCAGTAGTACTAGCGGGAGGGGCACCGGGGAGCTGTTTTTT. Translating gives CASSSTSGRGTGELFF.

The V call is TRBV29-1, the J call TRBJ2-4; possibly TRBD2 for D (5 bases). The V end was cut by 7 bases, the J end by 7 bases, with 14 bases between. Germline loops: CDR1 SQVTM, CDR2 ANQGSEA. The CDR3 sequence is 12 residues long. CDR3 protein: CSGTLQNNIQYF. Written as DNA, the CDR3 is TGCAGCGGGACTCTACAGAATAACATTCAGTACTTC.

The chain has TRBV5-5 and TRBJ1-5; 9 bases align to TRBD1. Germline trimming cut 0 bases from V and 9 bases from J; bases unmatched to any gene: 10. In germline, CDR1 is SGHKS, CDR2 YYEKEE (reference sequence). The length of the CDR3 is 16 residues. Here the CDR3 reads CASSLEVGQGGLPQHF. In DNA form, the CDR3 reads TGTGCCAGCAGCTTGGAGGTGGGACAGGGAGGGTTGCCCCAGCATTTT.

The J gene is TRBJ2-4, the V gene TRBV5-6, with 11 bases fitting TRBD2. Germline loops: CDR1 SGHDT, CDR2 YYEEEE. The V gene end was trimmed by 0 bases and the J gene end by 2 bases; junction bases not matched to a gene: 1. This CDR3 is built from 16 residues. The CDR3 reads CASSLASGRTKNIQYF. The CDR3 bases are TGTGCCAGCAGCTTGGCTAGCGGGAGGACCAAAAACATTCAGTACTTC. Using reference TRBV5-6 and TRBJ2-4 for the parts outside the CDR3, the full variable domain is DAGVTQSPTHLIKTRGQQVTLRCSPKSGHDTVSWYQQALGQGPQFIFQYYEEEERQRGNFPDRFSGHQFPNYSSELNVNALLLGDSALYLCASSLASGRTKNIQYFGAGTRLSVL.

The chain couples TRBV13 to TRBJ2-1; D is unclear. This CDR3 is built from 13 residues. The germline V and J ends were trimmed by 5 bases and 4 bases, with 9 bases remaining between them. The germline gives CDR1 PRHDT, CDR2 FYEKMQ (reference sequence). CDR3 amino acids: CASSPGPYNEQFF. For the CDR3, the DNA is TGTGCCAGCAGCCCCGGCCCGTACAATGAGCAGTTCTTC.

The V and J genes are TRBV7-9 and TRBJ1-4, with TRBD1 matching 12 bases. CDR1 and CDR2 (germline): SEHNR, FQNEAQ (reference sequence). The CDR3 has 15 residues. V gave up 5 bases and J gave up 8 bases; unmatched junction bases: 6. The CDR3 DNA follows: TGTGCCAGCAGCCCAGGGGGACAGGGGGCGGAAAAACTGTTTTTT. Its translation is CASSPGGQGAEKLFF. Using reference TRBV7-9 and TRBJ1-4 for the parts outside the CDR3, the full variable domain is DTGVSQNPRHKITKRGQNVTFRCDPISEHNRLYWYRQTLGQGPEFLTYFQNEAQLEKSRLLSDRFSAERPKGSFSTLEIQRTEQGDSAMYLCASSPGGQGAEKLFFGSGTQLSVL.

A single count supports this clone. The rearrangement links TRBV7-2 to TRBJ2-1; possibly TRBD1 for D (6 bases). The germline V gene encodes CDR1 SGHTA and CDR2 FQGNSA. CDR3 length equals 16 residues. V lost 5 bases and J 4 bases, leaving 18 bases between the germline ends. The CDR3 loop is CASSIGAMTGYNEQFF. The CDR3 nucleotides read TGTGCCAGCAGCATAGGAGCCATGACAGGTTACAATGAGCAGTTCTTC.

This clone was observed a handful of times. The rearrangement links TRBV6-1 to TRBJ1-2; D uncertain. This CDR3 comprises 14 residues. The V end lost 10 bases, the J end lost 6 bases, and 21 bases lay between the germline ends. The V gene's germline CDR1 is MNHNS and CDR2 SASEGT. The CDR3 DNA follows: TGTGCCACCCAAAACAGATTACCCCCTAATGGCTACACCTTC. Protein sequence: CATQNRLPPNGYTF.

This sequence joins TRBV18 and TRBJ2-7; D remains ambiguous. The germline gives CDR1 KGHSH, CDR2 LQKENI. The CDR3 runs to 15 residues. Trimming took off 3 bases at V and 0 bases at J, with 12 bases between the two ends. The chain's CDR3 is CASSPNGQSSYEQYF. CDR3 DNA sequence: TGTGCCAGCTCACCGAACGGCCAGAGCTCCTACGAGCAGTACTTC.

This chain joins TRBV5-1 and TRBJ1-6; 7 nucleotides line up with TRBD1. This CDR3 region has 18 residues. J gave up 1 base and V 0 bases, and 7 bases lay outside the gene matches. CDR1 is SGHRS, CDR2 YFSETQ, per germline. The CDR3 nucleotides are TGCGCCAGCAGCTTGGAGAACAGGGGATTTTCCTATAATTCACCCCTCCACTTT. Protein sequence: CASSLENRGFSYNSPLHF. Supplemented by reference TRBV5-1 and TRBJ1-6, the full variable domain reads KAGVTQTPRYLIKTRGQQVTLSCSPISGHRSVSWYQQTPGQGLQFLFEYFSETQRNKGNFPGRFSGRQFSNSRSEMNVSTLELGDSALYLCASSLENRGFSYNSPLHFGNGTRLTVT.

The chain couples TRBV11-2 to TRBJ1-2, with 9 bases lining up with TRBD1. The germline V gene encodes CDR1 SGHAT and CDR2 FQNNGV. Trimming cost V 5 bases and J 13 bases; bases outside gene matches: 26. The CDR3 loop spans 18 amino acids. The CDR3 loop reads CASSLLGTSGQGLFGCTF. In DNA, the CDR3 is TGTGCCAGCAGCCTTTTAGGGACTTCGGGACAGGGACTTTTCGGTTGCACCTTC.

The chain combines TRBV5-6 with TRBJ2-5, with D perhaps TRBD2 (5 bases). CDR3 length equals 16 residues. The germline V gene encodes CDR1 SGHDT and CDR2 YYEEEE. Trimming took off 0 bases at V and 1 base at J, with 13 bases between the two ends. This chain's CDR3 is CASSLVRGVVQETQYF. The DNA for the CDR3 is TGTGCCAGCAGCTTGGTTCGGGGAGTTGTCCAAGAGACCCAGTACTTC. Full variable domain (remainder filled in from reference TRBV5-6 and TRBJ2-5): DAGVTQSPTHLIKTRGQQVTLRCSPKSGHDTVSWYQQALGQGPQFIFQYYEEEERQRGNFPDRFSGHQFPNYSSELNVNALLLGDSALYLCASSLVRGVVQETQYFGPGTRLLVL.

The rearrangement joins TRBV5-6 to TRBJ2-3; possible D gene TRBD2, 5 bases. This CDR3 is 17 amino acids long. V was cut by 0 bases and J by 0 bases, with 14 bases left in between. Per the germline V gene, CDR1 is SGHDT and CDR2 is YYEEEE. The CDR3 here is CASSLGFSSGSTDTQYF. The CDR3 DNA is TGTGCCAGCAGCTTGGGTTTTAGCTCGGGAAGCACAGATACGCAGTATTTT.

The J gene is TRBJ2-7, the V gene TRBV7-2; D may be TRBD1 (6 bases). The V end was cut by 5 bases, the J end by 2 bases, with 16 bases between. The germline V gene has CDR1 SGHTA and CDR2 FQGNSA. This CDR3 has 15 residues. The CDR3 DNA is TGTGCCAGCAGCAAACAGGGTGCTGGGGCCTACGAGCAGTACTTC. Amino acids: CASSKQGAGAYEQYF.

The chain is built from TRBV9 and TRBJ1-3, with a tentative D call TRBD1 (5 bases). The CDR3 totals 15 residues. The germline V and J ends were trimmed by 0 bases and 4 bases, with 11 bases remaining between them. Germline-derived CDR1 and CDR2 are SGDLS and YYNGEE. The chain's CDR3 is CASSVATGVGNTIYF. As DNA, the CDR3 is TGTGCCAGCAGCGTAGCCACAGGAGTAGGAAACACCATATATTTT.

The rearrangement uses TRBV6-5 and TRBJ1-2; possibly TRBD1 for D (6 bases). The CDR3 is made up of 15 amino acids. Germline V gene lookup returns CDR1 MNHEY and CDR2 SVGAGI. The V end lost 5 bases, the J end lost 1 base, and 14 bases lay between the germline ends. The CDR3, as DNA: TGTGCCAGCAGTCGGCAGAGGGGGGTTAACTATGGCTACACCTTC. Translated, it gives CASSRQRGVNYGYTF.

A single count supports this clone. This chain joins TRBV5-1 and TRBJ1-1; perhaps TRBD1 as D (6 bases). The germline CDR1 and CDR2 sequences are SGHRS and YFSETQ. Trimming cost V 0 bases and J 5 bases, with 14 bases left between them. The CDR3 loop spans 15 amino acids. The CDR3 loop is CASSLVGGARTEAFF. Written as DNA, the CDR3 is TGCGCCAGCAGCTTGGTTGGGGGGGCGCGGACTGAAGCTTTCTTT.

This chain uses TRBV5-1 with TRBJ2-5; 11 bases fit TRBD1. CDR3 length: 14 amino acids. Germline values: CDR1 SGHRS, CDR2 YFSETQ. V gave up 4 bases and J gave up 1 base; unmatched junction bases: 0. The CDR3 coding sequence is TGCGCCAGCAGCGGGACAGGGGGCCAAGAGACCCAGTACTTC. Amino acid sequence: CASSGTGGQETQYF.

J is TRBJ2-6 and V is TRBV19; 10 nucleotides align to TRBD1. This CDR3 region has 21 residues. The ends lost 5 bases at V and 0 bases at J; junction bases unmatched: 16. Per the germline V gene, CDR1 is LNHDA and CDR2 is SQIVND (reference sequence). Here the CDR3 reads CASSPRTGDRGFHSGANVLTF. Written as DNA, the CDR3 is TGTGCCAGTAGTCCTCGTACAGGGGACAGGGGCTTTCACTCTGGGGCCAACGTCCTGACTTTC.

This rearrangement joins TRBV30 to TRBJ2-7, with D possibly being TRBD1 or TRBD2 (5 bases each). The CDR3 has 14 amino acids. Germline V gives CDR1 GTSNPN, CDR2 SVGIG (reference sequence). Trimming removed 3 bases at V and 2 bases at J, with 14 bases between. The CDR3 loop is CAWSQGTYTYEQYF. CDR3 DNA sequence: TGTGCCTGGAGCCAAGGGACGTACACCTACGAGCAGTACTTC.

This clone was counted a single time. This chain connects TRBV5-1 to TRBJ1-1; a possible D gene is TRBD1 (5 bases). The CDR3 extends over 15 amino acids. CDR1 SGHRS and CDR2 YFSETQ come from the germline V gene. The V and J ends lost 2 bases and 4 bases respectively, with 15 bases between them. The CDR3 DNA is TGCGCCAGCAGCTTACAGGACCCCCGGGTCACTGAAGCTTTCTTT. This codes for CASSLQDPRVTEAFF.

CDR3 loop: CASSPRRGGKSSYEQYF. As DNA, the CDR3 is TGTGCCAGCAGCCCACGTCGTGGCGGGAAGAGCTCCTACGAGCAGTACTTC. The rearrangement links TRBV14 to TRBJ2-7, with a tentative D call TRBD2 (6 bases). CDR3 length equals 17 residues. CDR1 is SGHDN and CDR2 is FVKESK in the germline V gene. Deletions cut 4 bases from V and 0 bases from J, with 19 bases between.

Written as DNA, the CDR3 is TGTGCCAGCAGCCGTGACCGGTCGGGATGGAAACTGTTTTTT. It encodes CASSRDRSGWKLFF. The chain joins TRBV5-8 to TRBJ1-4; no clear D gene. Germline CDR1 SGHTS, CDR2 YDEGEE. CDR3 length equals 14 residues. Trimming shortened V by 4 bases and J by 11 bases, and 18 bases separated the two germline ends.